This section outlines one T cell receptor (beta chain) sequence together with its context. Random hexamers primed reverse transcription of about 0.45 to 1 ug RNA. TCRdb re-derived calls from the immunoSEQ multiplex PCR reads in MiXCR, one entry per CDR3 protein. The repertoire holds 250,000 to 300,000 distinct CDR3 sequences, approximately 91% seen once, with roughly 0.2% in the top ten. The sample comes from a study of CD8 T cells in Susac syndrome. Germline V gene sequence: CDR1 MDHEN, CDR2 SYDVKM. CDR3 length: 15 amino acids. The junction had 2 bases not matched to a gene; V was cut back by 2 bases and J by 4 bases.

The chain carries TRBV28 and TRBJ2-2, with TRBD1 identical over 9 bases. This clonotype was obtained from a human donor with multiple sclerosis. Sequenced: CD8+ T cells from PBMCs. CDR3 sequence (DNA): TGTGCCAGCAGTTTAGGGACAGGGTCCACCGGGGAGCTGTTTTTT. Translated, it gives CASSLGTGSTGELFF. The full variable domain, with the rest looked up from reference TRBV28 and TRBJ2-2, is DVKVTQSSRYLVKRTGEKVFLECVQDMDHENMFWYRQDPGLGLRLIYFSYDVKMKEKGDIPEGYSVSREKKERFSLILESASTNQTSMYLCASSLGTGSTGELFFGEGSRLTVL.